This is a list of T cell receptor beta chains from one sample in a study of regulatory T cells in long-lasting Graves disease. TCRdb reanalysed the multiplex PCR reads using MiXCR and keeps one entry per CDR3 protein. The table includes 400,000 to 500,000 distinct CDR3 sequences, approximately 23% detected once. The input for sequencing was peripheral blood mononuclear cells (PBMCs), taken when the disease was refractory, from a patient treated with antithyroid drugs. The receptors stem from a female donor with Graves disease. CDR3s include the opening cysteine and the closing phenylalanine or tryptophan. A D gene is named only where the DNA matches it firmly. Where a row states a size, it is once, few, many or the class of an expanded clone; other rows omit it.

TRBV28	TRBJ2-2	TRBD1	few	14	CASGRQGRPGELFF	TGTGCCAGCGGCAGACAGGGGCGACCCGGGGAGCTGTTTTTT
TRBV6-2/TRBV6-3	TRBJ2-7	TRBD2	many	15	CASIGPSLAGGEQYF	TGTGCCAGCATAGGACCGTCACTAGCGGGAGGTGAGCAGTACTTC
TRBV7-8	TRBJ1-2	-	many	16	CASSLGPDKNLYGYTF	TGTGCCAGCAGCTTAGGACCTGACAAGAACCTCTATGGCTACACCTTC
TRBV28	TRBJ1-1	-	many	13	CASLGGARTEAFF	TGTGCCAGCCTGGGGGGGGCGCGGACTGAAGCTTTCTTT
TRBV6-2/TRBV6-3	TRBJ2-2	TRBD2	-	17	CASSYSSAGGDAGELFF	TGTGCCAGCAGTTATTCCTCAGCGGGGGGCGACGCCGGGGAGCTGTTTTTT
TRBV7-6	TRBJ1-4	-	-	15	CASSYRDMYNEKLFF	TGTGCCAGCAGCTACCGGGACATGTATAATGAAAAACTGTTTTTT
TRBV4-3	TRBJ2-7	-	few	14	CASSQDWRGGEQYF	TGCGCCAGCAGCCAAGATTGGAGGGGAGGCGAGCAGTACTTC
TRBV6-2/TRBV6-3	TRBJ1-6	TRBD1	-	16	CASSPDPTGSNSPLHF	TGCGCCAGCAGCCCCGACCCGACAGGGTCCAATTCACCCCTCCACTTT
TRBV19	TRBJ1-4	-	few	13	CASSWAEGEKLFF	TGTGCCAGTAGTTGGGCAGAGGGGGAAAAACTGTTTTTT
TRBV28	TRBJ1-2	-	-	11	CASSFSWGYTF	TGTGCCAGCAGTTTCTCGTGGGGCTACACCTTC
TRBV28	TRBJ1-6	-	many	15	CASSLYTGISSPLHF	TGTGCCAGCAGTTTATATACAGGGATTAGTTCACCCCTCCACTTT